This T cell receptor (beta chain) is drawn from a study of identifying expanded T cells in peripheral blood. Study-level results: Clone count variance between roughly two-week samples rose with total template count. Differentially abundant clones: around 1.2 between replicates, 15 to 17 at 2 to 3 weeks, around 19 at four.

Collection occurred without any documented infections or immune events in donors. The data were produced by immunoSEQ multiplex PCR, yet TCRdb's version contains in-frame clones alone and is incomplete. The sample includes 100,000 or so clones, around 88% of them seen just once. Concerning this clone: Its antigen is not known.

Sequencing used blood. This clonotype originated in a person aged 18-70 years in good health.

The DNA for the CDR3 is TGTGCCAGCAGCTTGATCCTGATCACTAACTATGGCTACACCTTC. Protein product: CASSLILITNYGYTF. V is TRBV5-5 and J is TRBJ1-2; D is unclear. CDR3 size: 15 residues. The V end was cut by 1 base, the J end by 0 bases, with 10 bases between. Germline V lookup: CDR1 SGHKS, CDR2 YYEKEE (reference sequence). The whole variable domain, remainder taken from reference TRBV5-5 and TRBJ1-2, is DAGVTQSPTHLIKTRGQQVTLRCSPISGHKSVSWYQQVLGQGPQFIFQYYEKEERGRGNFPDRFSARQFPNYSSELNVNALLLGDSALYLCASSLILITNYGYTFGSGTRLTVV.